Below, one T cell receptor (beta chain) is given with its context. Its antigen is as yet unknown. Every donor was a healthy person donating bone marrow. Although they were nominally healthy when sampled, donors likely had unrecorded immune exposures. 60 Vbeta and 13 Jbeta primers were used in PCR. This table comes from immunoSEQ multiplex PCR, and its TCRdb copy is limited to in-frame clones, with some not included. The sample records fewer than 110,000 clones, roughly 80% being singletons. These data come from a study of cytomegalovirus exposure and HLA in healthy donors. The V and J ends lost 6 bases and 10 bases, in that order; junction bases with no gene match: 14. Per the germline V gene, CDR1 is WNHNN and CDR2 is SYGVQD (reference sequence). The CDR3 is made up of 15 amino acids. General observations from the study: High sensitivity and specificity were reportedly achieved when the classifier diagnosed cytomegalovirus status. Cytomegalovirus-associated status was assigned to around 160 TCR beta chains.

The sequenced sample was PBMCs. This receptor was taken from a man aged 25-45 years in good health and CMV-seronegative. The chain is built from TRBV10-1 and TRBJ2-1; 8 nucleotides agree with TRBD2. CDR3 coding DNA: TGCGCCAGCAGGGATCGGGCCGGGGGGGTCGAGGAGCAGTTCTTC. This codes for CASRDRAGGVEEQFF.